This paragraph covers one T cell receptor (beta chain) sequence. This clonotype occurred many times. Its antigen is unknown. No quality values exist for individual bases; no much larger clone is one base distant. For repertoire sequencing, TCR beta CDR3 regions were amplified from RNA transcripts. The first round of RT-PCR was done with HTBI primers and the Qiagen OneStep RT-PCR kit, and was followed by a second round of multiplex PCR, then size selection and purification. Libraries were sequenced paired-end with 100 bp reads on an Illumina HiSeq2000. Turning to the authors' computational methods: SOAPnuke was used to process the reads, throwing out any read that had adapters, had uncalled bases, had a mean Phred below 15, or lacked an exact constant-primer or identifier match. High-quality paired reads were merged with COPE v1.2.5. Unique nucleotide sequences were defined as clonotypes and aligned to IMGT TRB V, D and J references using MiTCR v1.1. The analysis was limited to V-J combinations with a frequency above 0.0001, which together covered 99.2% of repertoires. For each V-J combination, a TCR clonal expansion and chaos score was defined as F50 clonal expansion divided by the chaos observed in the TCRdist matrix. Features were reduced by Welch's t-statistics and random forest to more than 10 V-J combinations, which fed a naive Bayes classifier. The Morisita-Horn index was used to measure how similar the thyroid and blood repertoires were. The public reads were reprocessed in TCRdb via fastp at Q25 and MiXCR, keeping in-frame beta chains. Rows with one shared CDR3 protein collapse into an entry with the most common genes and DNA. These V and J calls originate from TCRdb's pipeline instead of the authors' own analysis. Across this sample there are a few hundred thousand distinct CDR3 sequences, with under 40% seen only once. About 4.2% of the sample comes from the top ten.

The data were taken from a study of Graves' ophthalmopathy and Graves' hyperthyroidism (dated by TCRdb to the late 2010s). Background on the whole study: Hyperthyroidism was defined as stable when no progression to ophthalmopathy occurred within 18 months of follow-up. The study used signatures of the TCR beta repertoire to tell Graves' ophthalmopathy apart from Graves' hyperthyroidism and to predict which patients would progress to ophthalmopathy. In total, 135 blood samples were TCR-sequenced: some 40 ophthalmopathy, roughly 80 hyperthyroidism and some 17 hyperthyroidism-to-ophthalmopathy patients. To explore V-J signatures distinguishing ophthalmopathy from hyperthyroidism, a discovery set of 100 patients (more than 40 ophthalmopathy, 57 stable hyperthyroidism) was enrolled. The independent validation cohort included approximately 19 hyperthyroidism patients plus 17 patients who later progressed from hyperthyroidism to ophthalmopathy. In roughly 6 hyperthyroidism patients, the T-cell repertoires found in thyroid tissue were compared with those found in blood. Following sample collection, hyperthyroidism patients were given methimazole at a starting dose of 30 mg daily, and ophthalmopathy patients were given high-dose intravenous methylprednisolone.

General conclusions and limits of the study: No statistical method was used to set the sample size in advance, and the investigators knew which group each participant was assigned to. In cross-validation, the 13-signature model distinguished ophthalmopathy from stable hyperthyroidism with 85% to 90% sensitivity and 81.08% specificity, and in the test set the corresponding values were roughly 80% and 75%. Among expanded thyroid clonotypes with frequency above 0.001, most also showed up in blood, which suggests that blood repertoires may reflect the thyroid immune response. In validation, the model predicted ophthalmopathy progression with roughly 68% sensitivity and less than 80% specificity; about a dozen predicted patients were CT-confirmed with GO in a median of about 7.1 months.

Patients with hyperthyroidism were aged 18 to 65 years, had been newly diagnosed, and had a disease duration of less than 2 months. Patients with other autoimmune diseases, uncontrolled infections, pregnancy or lactation were excluded. Clinical symptoms, serum thyroxine, TRAb, thyroid ultrasound and orbital computed tomography formed the basis of the diagnosis. Total RNA was extracted with Trizol reagent and quality-checked on an Agilent 2100 Bioanalyzer. The CDR3 goes from the cysteine to the phenylalanine over 14 residues. Only the CDR3 DNA stays, 42 bases, in frame from base 1. Sequences SGHAT (CDR1) and FQNNGV (CDR2) are obtained from the germline V gene. Clipping removes 2 bases from V and 6 bases from J, with 5 as the unmatched junction base count.

Sequenced material: peripheral blood or thyroid tissue (not recorded which). The V and J segments used are TRBV11-2 and TRBJ2-7, with 9 bases matching TRBD1. The receptor's source is an adult man with Graves' hyperthyroidism. The CDR3 here reads CASSLRTGVSEQYF. The nucleotide sequence reads as follows: TGTGCCAGCAGCTTAAGGACAGGGGTTTCCGAGCAGTACTTC.